Listed below are T cell receptor beta chains from one sample, sequenced in a study of sequential checkpoint blockade in melanoma. Repertoires were generated with immunoSEQ multiplex PCR, while TCRdb's copy carries only in-frame clones and drops some. The data contain 9,500 to 15,000 clones, 70% to 85% of them singletons. Sequenced material: CD8+ T cells sorted from blood (inferred from file names), taken from a patient given nivolumab and ipilimumab in sequence. The source is a human donor with melanoma. Both conserved end residues are part of each CDR3. Each record gives: CDR3 protein, CDR3 DNA, D gene, V gene, J gene, clone size. The D gene is left open where the match is weak. Clone size is not always given. Where it is, it says once, few, many or a class for expanded clones.

CASSLYSLAAGVSDEQFF	TGTGCCAGCAGTTTATACAGTCTGGCCGCAGGGGTTTCGGATGAGCAGTTCTTC	NA	TRBV27	TRBJ2-1	NA
CASGTYGDSLVYEQYF	TGCGCCAGCGGCACCTACGGAGACAGTCTAGTCTACGAGCAGTACTTC	NA	TRBV5-1	TRBJ2-7	NA
CASSQELAYEQYF	TGCGCCAGCAGCCAAGAACTGGCCTACGAGCAGTACTTC	NA	TRBV4-1	TRBJ2-7	NA
CASSLVGQGVGSPLHF	TGTGCCAGCAGCTTAGTAGGACAGGGGGTAGGTTCACCCCTCCACTTT	TRBD1	TRBV11-2	TRBJ1-6	NA
CASSLRSDSLTYEQYF	TGCGCCAGCAGCCTTAGATCCGACAGCCTAACCTACGAGCAGTACTTC	NA	TRBV4-1	TRBJ2-7	NA
CASSGANLDNEQFF	TGTGCCAGCAGTGGGGCTAATTTAGACAATGAGCAGTTCTTC	NA	TRBV6-1	TRBJ2-1	NA
CSVYPDMRRQGEYTDTQYF	TGCAGCGTTTACCCCGACATGAGACGACAGGGGGAGTACACAGATACGCAGTATTTT	TRBD1	TRBV29-1	TRBJ2-3	NA
CASSLSAANTEAFF	TGCGCCAGCAGCTTGTCGGCGGCGAACACTGAAGCTTTCTTT	NA	TRBV5-1	TRBJ1-1	few
CASSPGSNTGELFF	TGTGCCAGCTCCCCGGGATCAAACACCGGGGAGCTGTTTTTT	NA	TRBV18	TRBJ2-2	NA
CASSVGLAGVYEQYF	TGTGCCAGCAGTGTGGGACTAGCGGGAGTCTACGAGCAGTACTTC	TRBD2	TRBV27	TRBJ2-7	NA
CASSWDWLYEQYF	TGCGCCAGCAGCTGGGACTGGTTATACGAGCAGTACTTC	NA	TRBV5-1	TRBJ2-7	NA
CASRIGGGHFPGANVLTF	TGTGCCAGCAGAATCGGGGGGGGGCATTTTCCCGGGGCCAACGTCCTGACTTTC	TRBD2	TRBV28	TRBJ2-6	NA
CASSTGQGMNTEAFF	TGTGCCAGTAGTACCGGACAGGGGATGAACACTGAAGCTTTCTTT	TRBD1	TRBV19	TRBJ1-1	NA
CASSLGGHMNTEAFF	TGTGCCAGCAGCCTAGGGGGACACATGAACACTGAAGCTTTCTTT	NA	TRBV11-1	TRBJ1-1	NA
CASSQELGSYQETQYF	TGCGCCAGCAGCCAAGAGTTGGGCAGTTACCAAGAGACCCAGTACTTC	NA	TRBV4-3	TRBJ2-5	NA
CASSQIRTGKLGQPQHF	TGTGCCAGCAGCCAAATCCGGACAGGGAAATTAGGCCAGCCCCAGCATTTT	TRBD1	TRBV5-8	TRBJ1-5	NA
CASSQQGQETQYF	TGTGCCAGCAGTCAGCAGGGGCAAGAGACCCAGTACTTC	NA	TRBV28	TRBJ2-5	NA
CASSLTGTAYNEQFF	TGTGCCAGCAGTTTAACCGGGACAGCGTACAATGAGCAGTTCTTC	TRBD1	TRBV27	TRBJ2-1	NA
CSARDYVEQYF	TGCAGTGCTAGAGACTACGTCGAGCAGTACTTC	NA	TRBV20-1	TRBJ2-7	NA
CASSEDRGGPETQYF	TGCGCCAGCAGTGAGGACAGGGGGGGGCCAGAGACCCAGTACTTC	TRBD1	TRBV10-1	TRBJ2-5	NA